This section outlines one TCR beta chain sequence together with its context. Antigen: not known. The sample originates from a study of shared clonotypes between healthy human individuals. On the study more broadly: The study used three CD4 naive, three CD4 memory, two CD8 naive and one CD8 memory plate per donor. Overall study findings and caveats: About 5% was the fraction of naive CD4 clonotypes found shared across a few donors.

Method: immunoSEQ multiplex PCR; TCRdb's copy keeps in-frame clones and lacks some. The sample includes about 2 million clones, 85% to 95% seen only once; the top ten take approximately 0.13%. Germline V lookup: CDR1 SGHTA, CDR2 FQGNSA. V lost 3 bases and J lost 6, with 12 bases in between. The CDR3 runs 13 residues. Sequencing was done on a sample of naive CD4+ T cells sorted from blood. The sample's subset: CD45RA+ positively selected. The V call is TRBV7-2, the J call TRBJ2-7; possible D gene TRBD1, 5 bases. This TCR derives from a young man in good health. CDR3 sequence: CASSLPGLGEQYF. The CDR3 DNA follows: TGTGCCAGCAGCTTGCCAGGGTTGGGCGAGCAGTACTTC.